The 21 T cell receptor beta chains below all came from one sample that was sequenced in a study of T-cell reconstitution after alpha-beta-depleted transplantation in children. For TCRbeta, the library was prepared with unique molecular identifiers. TCRdb processed the PCR reads anew with MiXCR; each CDR3 protein has one entry. This sample has around 370,000 distinct CDR3 sequences; around 16% occur once, and the top ten carry around 38%. The sample was PBMCs, mostly from graft donor cells, taken 360 days after TCRalphabeta/CD19-depleted stem cell transplant. These TCRs come from a male patient between 2 and 10 years old who had a stem cell transplant for acute lymphoblastic leukemia, so the T cells may come from the graft donor.

A few counts support this clonotype. The rearrangement joins TRBV10-2 to TRBJ2-3; D remains ambiguous. Trimming stripped 6 bases from V and 6 bases from J, with 16 bases between. The CDR3 is 14 residues long. The germline V gene encodes CDR1 WSHSY and CDR2 SAAADI. The CDR3 DNA reads TGCGCCAGCAGCCCACCCGGCGGTGCGGATACGCAGTATTTT. Protein: CASSPPGGADTQYF.

This clonotype was seen at least ten times. This chain links TRBV4-3 with TRBJ2-7, with D unclear. V was pared by 0 bases and J by 3 bases, with 15 bases between. The CDR3 is 16 amino acids. Per the germline V gene, CDR1 is LGHNA and CDR2 is YSLEER. For the CDR3, the DNA is TGCGCCAGCAGCCAAGAAGTCCGGGTCCCCCTCTACGAGCAGTACTTC. Protein: CASSQEVRVPLYEQYF.

Only a few counts were recorded for this clonotype. J is TRBJ2-2 and V is TRBV11-2, with 7 bases fitting TRBD1. The CDR3 consists of 15 residues. Unmatched junction bases numbered 4, after V lost 0 bases and J lost 6 bases. Germline V gene lookup returns CDR1 SGHAT and CDR2 FQNNGV. CDR3 nucleotides: TGTGCCAGCAGCTTAGATTACAGGGGTGCCGGGGAGCTGTTTTTT. Encoded protein: CASSLDYRGAGELFF.

This clonotype has at least ten counts. This rearrangement joins TRBV20-1 to TRBJ2-7, with D hard to call. This CDR3 has 12 amino acids. The V gene lost 4 bases and the J gene lost 2 bases, with 9 bases spanning the gap. CDR1 is DFQATT, CDR2 SNEGSKA, per germline (reference sequence). In DNA, the CDR3 is TGCAGTGCTATGGGTCGGGCCTACGAGCAGTACTTC. Translation gives CSAMGRAYEQYF.

The genes are TRBV10-3 and TRBJ2-2; D tentatively fits TRBD1 or TRBD2 (5 bases each). Germline CDR1 ENHRY, CDR2 SYGVKD. This CDR3 is built from 15 residues. Trimming stripped 4 bases from V and 5 bases from J, with 14 bases between. The CDR3 DNA is TGTGCCATCAGTGGATGGGGGAGAGGGACCGGGGAGCTGTTTTTT. This codes for CAISGWGRGTGELFF.

The V call is TRBV3-1, the J call TRBJ2-7; 7 bases match TRBD1. The CDR3 extends over 15 amino acids. Unmatched junction bases numbered 8, after V lost 0 bases and J lost 6 bases. CDR1 is LGHDT, CDR2 YNNKEL, per germline (reference sequence). Written as DNA, the CDR3 is TGTGCCAGCAGCCAAGATCCCAACAGGGGTCGCGAGCAGTACTTC. Encoded protein: CASSQDPNRGREQYF.

This clonotype has ten or more counts. The V call is TRBV12-3 or TRBV12-4, the J call TRBJ2-3; no clear D. This CDR3 region has 15 residues. V lost 0 bases to trimming and J lost 2 bases, with 9 bases between them. This CDR3 is CASSLAGQVTDTQYF. The CDR3 nucleotides read TGTGCCAGCAGTTTAGCGGGCCAAGTCACAGATACGCAGTATTTT.

CDR3 sequence: CASSQEVGGASGRATNEQFF. In DNA, the CDR3 is TGCGCCAGCAGCCAAGAGGTTGGAGGGGCTAGCGGGAGGGCCACCAATGAGCAGTTCTTC. The genes are TRBV4-3 and TRBJ2-1, with 12 positions matching TRBD2. The trim removed 0 bases at V and 6 bases at J, leaving 15 bases unmatched. This CDR3 has 20 residues. The germline V gene has CDR1 LGHNA and CDR2 YSLEER.

J is TRBJ1-2 and V is TRBV20-1; no definite D call. Germline loops: CDR1 DFQATT, CDR2 SNEGSKA (reference sequence). This CDR3 is 15 amino acids long. V lost 3 bases, J lost 0 bases, and 14 bases lay in between. The CDR3 region is CSASPHYLSNYGYTF. In nucleotides, the CDR3 is TGCAGTGCTAGCCCCCACTATCTCTCTAACTATGGCTACACCTTC.

The V call is TRBV20-1, the J call TRBJ1-6; no reliable D call. The CDR3 is made up of 12 amino acids. Trimming cost V 6 bases and J 11 bases, with 14 bases left between them. Germline CDR1 DFQATT, CDR2 SNEGSKA (reference sequence). Written as DNA, the CDR3 is TGCAGTGCCAGGCCGGAACGGGCACCCCTCCACTTT. This translates into CSARPERAPLHF.

This clonotype turned up a few times. The V call is TRBV25-1, the J call TRBJ2-1, with 8 bases aligning to TRBD2. The CDR3 consists of 19 residues. V lost 2 bases and J lost 0; bases outside the gene matches: 12. CDR1 MGHDK and CDR2 SYGVNS come from the germline V gene. This CDR3 reads CASSENNSGDRSSYNEQFF. CDR3 bases: TGTGCCAGCAGTGAAAACAATAGCGGGGACCGGAGCTCCTACAATGAGCAGTTCTTC.

This clonotype was found many times. The chain employs TRBV28 and TRBJ1-4; D not certain. Trimming stripped 5 bases from V and 8 bases from J, with 9 bases between. The CDR3 runs to 12 residues. The germline gives CDR1 MDHEN, CDR2 SYDVKM. For the CDR3, the DNA is TGTGCCAGCAGTCTTCTGGGGGAAAAACTGTTTTTT. Its translation is CASSLLGEKLFF.

This sequence joins TRBV7-8 and TRBJ2-3, with 9 bases that match TRBD1. V was pared by 0 bases and J by 4 bases, with 8 bases of the junction left unmatched. Germline V gives CDR1 SGHVS, CDR2 FQNEAQ. The CDR3 contains 17 residues. The CDR3 DNA reads as TGTGCCAGCAGCTTAGCGGGGGACAGGGACCTAGCAGATACGCAGTATTTT. This codes for CASSLAGDRDLADTQYF.

This clonotype turned up a few times. CDR3 bases: TGCAGTGCTAGAGATCGTCCGACAGGGGGGCTAGTTGCCCACTACAATGAGCAGTTCTTC. It encodes CSARDRPTGGLVAHYNEQFF. The chain combines TRBV20-1 with TRBJ2-1; 9 nucleotides agree with TRBD1. The CDR3 covers 20 residues. J gave up 3 bases and V 0 bases, and 18 bases lay outside the gene matches. Germline assignment: CDR1 DFQATT and CDR2 SNEGSKA (reference sequence).

This clonotype was recorded many times. The chain is built from TRBV12-3 or TRBV12-4 and TRBJ1-6; no definite D call. V shed 5 bases and J shed 7 bases, with 18 bases lying between them. The CDR3 length is 16 residues. The CDR3 spells CASSSGNTLGNSPLHF. DNA of the CDR3: TGTGCCAGCAGTAGCGGCAACACTTTGGGGAATTCACCCCTCCACTTT.

V and J are TRBV2 and TRBJ1-1; D is perhaps TRBD1 (6 bases). CDR3 length equals 14 residues. Germline assignment: CDR1 SNHLY and CDR2 FYNNEI. V gave up 4 bases and J gave up 3 bases, with 12 bases separating them. As DNA, the CDR3 is TGTGCCAGCAGTGCACAGGGCCCCCACACTGAAGCTTTCTTT. Translated, it gives CASSAQGPHTEAFF.

The chain carries TRBV12-3 or TRBV12-4 and TRBJ2-1, with TRBD1 identical over 9 bases. After removal of 4 bases from V and 2 bases from J, the junction contained 9 bases not matched to a gene. The CDR3 covers 17 residues. The CDR3 loop is CASSSTGTGSAYNEQFF. CDR3 DNA: TGTGCCAGCAGTTCAACCGGGACAGGGAGCGCCTACAATGAGCAGTTCTTC.

This clonotype turned up a few times. The chain links TRBV12-3 or TRBV12-4 to TRBJ2-1; D gene uncertain. Trimming shortened V by 3 bases and J by 0 bases, and 12 bases separated the two germline ends. There are 16 residues in the CDR3. In DNA, the CDR3 is TGTGCCAGCAGTTTTTTGGCGTTAGGCTCCTACAATGAGCAGTTCTTC. Protein product: CASSFLALGSYNEQFF.

The sample holds many counts of this clonotype. V usage is TRBV28 and J usage is TRBJ1-1; 7 nucleotides align to TRBD1. The junction had 5 bases not matched to a gene; V was cut back by 2 bases and J by 5 bases. The CDR3 contains 14 residues. The germline gives CDR1 MDHEN, CDR2 SYDVKM. In DNA, the CDR3 is TGTGCCAGCAGTTTAGTGTCCAGGGGGACTGAAGCTTTCTTT. It is translated as CASSLVSRGTEAFF.

The V gene is TRBV4-1, the J gene TRBJ1-5; D is possibly TRBD1 (5 bases). The CDR3 consists of 13 residues. Germline CDR1 reads MGHRA; CDR2 reads YSYEKL. Trimming took 2 bases from V and 7 from J, leaving 9 bases between them. In DNA, the CDR3 is TGCGCCAGCAGCCAACTGGGGCTACAGCCCCAGCATTTT. Translation gives CASSQLGLQPQHF.

The chain joins TRBV7-6 to TRBJ2-7, with D tentatively TRBD2 (5 bases). CDR1 SGHVS and CDR2 FNYEAQ come from the germline V gene. Trimming removed 5 bases from V and 6 bases from J, with 17 bases in between. CDR3 length equals 14 residues. The CDR3 loop reads CASSPLRGSSEQYF. Here the CDR3 DNA reads TGTGCCAGCAGCCCCCTCCGGGGATCGAGCGAGCAGTACTTC.